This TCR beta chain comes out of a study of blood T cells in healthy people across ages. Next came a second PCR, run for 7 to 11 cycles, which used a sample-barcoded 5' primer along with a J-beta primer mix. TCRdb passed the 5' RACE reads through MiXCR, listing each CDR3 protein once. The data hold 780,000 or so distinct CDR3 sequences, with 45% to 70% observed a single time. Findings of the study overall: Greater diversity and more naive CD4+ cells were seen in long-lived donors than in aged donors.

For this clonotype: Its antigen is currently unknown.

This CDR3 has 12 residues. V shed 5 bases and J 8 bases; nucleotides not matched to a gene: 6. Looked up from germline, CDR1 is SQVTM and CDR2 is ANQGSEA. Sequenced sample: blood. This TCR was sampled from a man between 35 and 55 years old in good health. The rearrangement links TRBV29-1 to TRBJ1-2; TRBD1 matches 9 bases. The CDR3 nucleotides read TGCAGCGTTATACAGGGGGCTGACGGCTACACCTTC. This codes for CSVIQGADGYTF.